A single sample gave rise to the 21 T cell receptor beta chains below, sequenced in a study of blood T cells in healthy people across ages. Through a sample-barcoded 5' primer and a J-beta primer mix, a second PCR was run for roughly 7 to 11 cycles. Via MiXCR, TCRdb re-called the 5' RACE reads, giving one row per CDR3 protein. The repertoire includes about 730,000 distinct CDR3 sequences, roughly 45% of them detected once, and roughly 19% sits in the top ten. The specimen was blood. The source is a woman between 55 and 75 years old in good health.

The chain employs TRBV4-2 and TRBJ1-2; 8 positions agree with TRBD1. Germline V gene lookup returns CDR1 LGHNA and CDR2 YNFKEQ. V trimming: 4 bases; J trimming: 4 bases; junction bases outside the gene matches: 5. This CDR3 is 14 amino acids long. CDR3 residues: CASSRDRLLYGYTF. CDR3 sequence (DNA): TGTGCCAGCAGCCGGGACAGGCTCCTCTATGGCTACACCTTC.

This clonotype was observed a few times. The rearrangement links TRBV20-1 to TRBJ2-3, with 7 positions matching TRBD2. Germline assignment: CDR1 DFQATT and CDR2 SNEGSKA (reference sequence). The CDR3 contains 15 residues. J lost 5 bases, V lost 2 bases, and 10 bases had no gene match. DNA for the CDR3: TGCAGTGCTAGACCCGGGGAGGGTAGCGAAGATACGCAGTATTTT. Amino acid sequence: CSARPGEGSEDTQYF.

The chain carries TRBV20-1 and TRBJ2-1, with 7 bases matching TRBD1. Germline CDR1 is DFQATT and CDR2 is SNEGSKA (reference sequence). The CDR3 extends over 15 amino acids. Trimming at V came to 3 bases and at J to 0 bases, leaving 5 bases not matched to a gene. The CDR3 reads CSASPGQSSYNEQFF. In DNA form, the CDR3 reads TGCAGTGCTAGCCCGGGACAGAGCTCCTACAATGAGCAGTTCTTC.

A single count supports this clonotype. The V call is TRBV10-3, the J call TRBJ1-6; D remains ambiguous. Per the germline V gene, CDR1 is ENHRY and CDR2 is SYGVKD. The CDR3 has 15 residues. V gave up 0 bases and J gave up 7 bases, with 10 bases separating them. This CDR3 is CAISESLGRNSPLHF. DNA of the CDR3: TGTGCCATCAGTGAGTCGCTAGGCAGGAATTCACCCCTCCACTTT.

A few counts support this clonotype. This sequence joins TRBV7-9 and TRBJ2-7; 8 nucleotides match TRBD2. Germline V gene lookup returns CDR1 SEHNR and CDR2 FQNEAQ (reference sequence). This CDR3 is built from 14 residues. The trim removed 5 bases at V and 3 bases at J, leaving 6 bases unmatched. CDR3 loop: CASSQRELVYEQYF. In nucleotides, the CDR3 is TGTGCCAGCAGCCAGCGGGAGTTAGTCTACGAGCAGTACTTC.

Comments on this clonotype: A single base separates this from a much larger clone, so it may be a read error. V is TRBV10-3 and J is TRBJ1-5, with TRBD1 as a possible D gene (6 bases). The length of the CDR3 is 14 residues. Germline CDR1 ENHRY, CDR2 SYGVKD. As DNA, the CDR3 is TGTGCCACCAGTGAAAGACAGGAGAATCAGCCCCAGCATTTT. Its protein is CATSERQENQPQHF.

The CDR3 nucleotides are TGTGCCCCTCCCTTCTTGCACGGATCGACAGATACGCAGTATTTT. This encodes CAPPFLHGSTDTQYF. This rearrangement joins TRBV10-3 to TRBJ2-3, with no clear D. The V end lost 11 bases, the J end lost 3 bases, and 21 bases lay between the germline ends. Germline CDR1 ENHRY, CDR2 SYGVKD. CDR3 size: 15 residues.

This chain links TRBV4-3 with TRBJ2-2; the D gene is possibly TRBD2 (5 bases). Trimming took off 4 bases at V and 1 base at J, with 13 bases between the two ends. The CDR3 loop spans 16 amino acids. Germline CDR1 is LGHNA and CDR2 is YSLEER. CDR3 nucleotide sequence: TGCGCCAGCAGCCGAAGAAACGCGGGGAACACCGGGGAGCTGTTTTTT. It translates to CASSRRNAGNTGELFF.

This chain links TRBV10-1 with TRBJ1-5; TRBD1 might be the D (5 bases). In germline, CDR1 is WNHNN, CDR2 SYGVQD (reference sequence). The CDR3 extends over 13 amino acids. V was pared by 4 bases and J by 5 bases, with 9 bases between. This CDR3 reads CASSGGVHQPQHF. In DNA, the CDR3 is TGCGCCAGCAGTGGAGGGGTTCATCAGCCCCAGCATTTT.

The chain joins TRBV2 to TRBJ2-5; 7 positions agree with TRBD2. The CDR3 length is 14 residues. CDR1 and CDR2 (germline): SNHLY, FYNNEI. Germline trimming cut 7 bases from V and 7 bases from J; bases unmatched to any gene: 12. The CDR3 nucleotides read TGTGCCAGCATTGACAGCATGAGGGAGGGGACCCAGTACTTC. This sequence encodes CASIDSMREGTQYF. The full variable domain, completed using reference TRBV2 and TRBJ2-5, is EPEVTQTPSHQVTQMGQEVILRCVPISNHLYFYWYRQILGQKVEFLVSFYNNEISEKSEIFDDQFSVERPDGSNFTLKIRSTKLEDSAMYFCASIDSMREGTQYFGPGTRLLVL.

This clonotype was seen only a few times. The V gene is TRBV10-3, the J gene TRBJ2-3; tentative D call: TRBD2 (7 bases). The length of the CDR3 is 13 residues. Trimming left V 8 bases short and J 2 bases short, with 11 bases between. Germline V CDR1 and CDR2: ENHRY, SYGVKD. The CDR3 DNA sequence: TGTGCCATCCGCGGGGGCCCCACAGATACGCAGTATTTT. It yields the protein CAIRGGPTDTQYF.

This clonotype was observed a single time. In this CDR3 the conserved last residue, phenylalanine or tryptophan, is missing, so a read error is likely. This chain uses TRBV6-2 or TRBV6-3 with TRBJ2-7; D is ambiguous. The CDR3 length is 14 residues. In germline, CDR1 is MNHEY, CDR2 SVGEGT. The CDR3 region has the DNA TGCGCCAGCAGCCTTGTCGGTACCTCCTACGAGCAGTACTTA. The encoded protein is CASSLVGTSYEQYL.

In this sample, this clonotype turned up a few times. The V and J genes are TRBV7-2 and TRBJ2-3, with TRBD2 identical over 8 bases. The germline CDR1 and CDR2 sequences are SGHTA and FQGNSA. Trimming at V came to 6 bases and at J to 3 bases, leaving 11 bases not matched to a gene. This CDR3 has 16 residues. CDR3 sequence reads: CASRTQAGGHTDTQYF. The CDR3 nucleotides are TGTGCCAGCAGGACACAGGCGGGGGGTCATACAGATACGCAGTATTTT.

The V gene is TRBV20-1, the J gene TRBJ1-4; D is possibly TRBD1 (5 bases). Trimming took off 1 base at V and 5 bases at J, with 11 bases between the two ends. CDR1 is DFQATT, CDR2 SNEGSKA, per germline (reference sequence). The CDR3 loop spans 14 amino acids. DNA for the CDR3: TGCAGTGCTAGAGTAGGGGCCCAGAATGAAAAACTGTTTTTT. This translates into CSARVGAQNEKLFF.

This chain uses TRBV6-5 with TRBJ2-1; a possible D gene is TRBD2 (5 bases). The V gene's germline CDR1 is MNHEY and CDR2 SVGAGI. CDR3 length: 12 residues. Trimming pared 0 bases from V and 9 bases from J, leaving 6 bases between. The CDR3 here is CASSYSRAEQFF. CDR3 sequence (DNA): TGTGCCAGCAGTTACTCGAGGGCTGAGCAGTTCTTC.

This chain links TRBV7-9 with TRBJ2-7, with unresolved D. Deletions cut 5 bases from V and 2 bases from J, with 25 bases between. The CDR3 loop spans 18 amino acids. Germline V lookup: CDR1 SEHNR, CDR2 FQNEAQ (reference sequence). This chain's CDR3 is CASSPPPHAALSPYEQYF. CDR3 in DNA: TGTGCCAGCAGCCCACCACCACATGCTGCCTTGAGCCCCTACGAGCAGTACTTC.

This clonotype has at least ten counts. V and J are TRBV7-2 and TRBJ2-3; D might be TRBD1 (6 bases). The germline V and J ends were trimmed by 6 bases and 0 bases, with 22 bases remaining between them. The germline gives CDR1 SGHTA, CDR2 FQGNSA. This CDR3 contains 18 residues. CDR3 in amino acids: CASSLTVLQGISTDTQYF. The CDR3 DNA reads as TGTGCCAGCAGTTTAACCGTCTTACAGGGTATTAGCACAGATACGCAGTATTTT.

Note on this clonotype: One base away lies a much larger clone, so this may be a sequencing read error. The chain employs TRBV7-2 and TRBJ1-2; D uncertain. Germline V CDR1 and CDR2: SGHTA, FQGNSA. The length of the CDR3 is 12 residues. CDR3 residues: CASGLVGDGYTF. In DNA, the CDR3 is TGTGCCAGCGGCTTAGTAGGAGATGGCTACACCTTC.

This clonotype was seen ten or more times. This chain joins TRBV29-1 and TRBJ2-6, with 9 bases lining up with TRBD1. The CDR3 consists of 18 residues. Germline V CDR1 and CDR2: SQVTM, ANQGSEA. The V segment lost 4 bases and the J segment 0 bases; nucleotides outside the gene matches: 10. The CDR3 region is CSVAFPGQGLSGANVLTF. DNA of the CDR3: TGCAGCGTTGCTTTTCCGGGACAGGGCCTCTCTGGGGCCAACGTCCTGACTTTC.

The chain links TRBV7-9 to TRBJ2-1; 11 bases agree with TRBD1. CDR3 length: 16 residues. V was pared by 5 bases and J by 9 bases, with 12 bases of the junction left unmatched. Germline V gene data show CDR1 as SEHNR and CDR2 as FQNEAQ (reference sequence). DNA for the CDR3: TGTGCCAGCAGCCAAAAAGCAGGGACAGGGGGGGGTGAGCAGTTCTTC. It is translated as CASSQKAGTGGGEQFF.

V is TRBV15 and J is TRBJ1-2; D might be TRBD1 (5 bases). The CDR3 length is 14 residues. The ends were cut back, 4 bases at V and 4 bases at J, with 13 bases in the middle. In germline, CDR1 is LNHNV, CDR2 YYDKDF (reference sequence). The CDR3 reads CATSKSGLVYGYTF. The CDR3 nucleotides read TGTGCCACCAGCAAGTCAGGGTTGGTCTATGGCTACACCTTC.